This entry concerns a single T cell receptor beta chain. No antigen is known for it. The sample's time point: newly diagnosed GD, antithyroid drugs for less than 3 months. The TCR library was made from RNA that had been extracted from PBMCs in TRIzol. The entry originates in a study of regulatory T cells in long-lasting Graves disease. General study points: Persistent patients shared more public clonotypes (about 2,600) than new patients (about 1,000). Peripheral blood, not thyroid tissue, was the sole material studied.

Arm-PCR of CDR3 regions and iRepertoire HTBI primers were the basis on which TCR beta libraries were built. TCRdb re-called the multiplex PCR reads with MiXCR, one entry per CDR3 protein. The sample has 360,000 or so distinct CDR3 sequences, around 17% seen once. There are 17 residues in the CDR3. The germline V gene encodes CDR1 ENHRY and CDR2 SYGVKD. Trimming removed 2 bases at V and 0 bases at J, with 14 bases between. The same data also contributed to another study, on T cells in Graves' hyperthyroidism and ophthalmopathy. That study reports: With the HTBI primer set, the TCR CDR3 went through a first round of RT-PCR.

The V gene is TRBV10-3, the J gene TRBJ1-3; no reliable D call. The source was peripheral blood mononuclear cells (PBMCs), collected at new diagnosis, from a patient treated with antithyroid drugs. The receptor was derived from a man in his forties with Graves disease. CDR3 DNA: TGTGCCATCAGTGAGAATGGCAGGCCTCACTCTGGAAACACCATATATTTT. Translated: CAISENGRPHSGNTIYF.